This T cell receptor beta chain was recovered during a study of T cells in Graves' hyperthyroidism and ophthalmopathy. Study-wide context: Peripheral blood was acquired at first diagnosis, ahead of any therapy whatsoever. Study conclusions and caveats: The model anticipated ophthalmopathy a median about 6.5 months pre-onset.

Germline loops: CDR1 DFQATT, CDR2 SNEGSKA (reference sequence). The CDR3 runs to 15 residues. TCR beta CDR3 regions were amplified from RNA. The HTBI set primed first-round TCR CDR3 RT-PCR. TCRdb analysed the multiplex PCR reads with MiXCR anew, one entry per CDR3 protein. Of 30,000 to 35,000 distinct CDR3 sequences listed, around half are singletons. Ophthalmopathy patients had Clinical Activity Score at least 3, NOSPECS grade at least 4, duration under 3 months. Uncontrolled infection, other autoimmune disease, pregnancy and lactation each barred patients from inclusion. This clonotype was seen just once. The antigen remains unidentified. The conserved phenylalanine or tryptophan normally closing the CDR3 is absent here, so this likely arose from a read error.

The receptor was isolated from a woman in her thirties or forties with Graves' ophthalmopathy. Input material: blood. This rearrangement joins TRBV20-1 to TRBJ1-4; D remains unclear. In nucleotides, the CDR3 is TGCAGTGCTAGAGATTTGGGCTATTCTAAGGAAAAACTGTTTTTA. Protein: CSARDLGYSKEKLFL.